Presented here are 29 T cell receptor beta chains from one specimen sequenced in a study of CXCR3-negative and CXCR3-positive naive CD8 T cells. UMI-tagged TRB cDNA libraries were built via 5' RACE. Using the 5' RACE reads, TCRdb records one entry per CDR3 protein without DNA. The sample totals around 84,000 distinct CDR3 sequences. These receptors' targets are unknown. Study-level points and caveats: CXCR3-expressing naive cells carried TRB CDR3s more hydrophobic than those of CXCR3-negative naive cells.

The sample consisted of naive CXCR3+ CD8+ T cells from blood. Subset indicated: CD45RO-CCR7+CD27+CD95- naive CD8+ T cells expressing CXCR3 (TNR3+). The source of these receptors is a human donor in good health. Some clones in this sample may be carry-over from other donors' samples.

This sequence joins TRBV4-1 and TRBJ2-7; TCRdb names TRBD2, which stays unverified in the absence of DNA. The CDR3 is made up of 15 amino acids. Germline loops: CDR1 MGHRA, CDR2 YSYEKL. CDR3 in amino acids: CATTKLAGGPYEQYF.

This chain connects TRBV6-2 or TRBV6-3 to TRBJ2-1; TCRdb reports TRBD2, a call that lacks DNA to check it against. The CDR3 is made up of 13 amino acids. The V gene's germline CDR1 is MNHEY and CDR2 SVGEGT. CDR3 protein: CATTSGTYNEQFF.

The rearrangement uses TRBV20-1 and TRBJ2-7; absent DNA, TCRdb's TRBD2 call cannot be checked. Germline V gene lookup returns CDR1 DFQATT and CDR2 SNEGSKA (reference sequence). This CDR3 spans 20 amino acids. CDR3 loop: CSASSSVLGLAGIIAYEQYF.

The chain uses TRBV29-1 and TRBJ2-3; TCRdb designates TRBD2, a call that cannot be tested without DNA. The CDR3 extends over 20 amino acids. The germline V gene has CDR1 SQVTM and CDR2 ANQGSEA. The CDR3 spells CSVEGAEGLAGGRGPDTQYF.

This rearrangement joins TRBV9 to TRBJ1-1. This CDR3 spans 14 amino acids. The germline V gene has CDR1 SGDLS and CDR2 YYNGEE. The chain's CDR3 is CASSVRGVNTEAFF.

This sequence joins TRBV20-1 and TRBJ2-1; TCRdb reports TRBD2, a call that lacks DNA to check it against. The CDR3 runs to 15 residues. Germline V gene lookup returns CDR1 DFQATT and CDR2 SNEGSKA (reference sequence). The CDR3 reads CSPKIETSGGNEQFF.

V and J are TRBV5-1 and TRBJ2-5. Per germline, CDR1 SGHRS and CDR2 YFSETQ. The CDR3 length is 12 residues. This CDR3 reads CASSLSRKTQYF.

The chain carries TRBV6-9 and TRBJ2-5. This CDR3 contains 15 residues. Germline CDR1 and CDR2: MNHGY and SVAAGI. Here the CDR3 reads CASSSRRGSQETQYF.

The chain links TRBV12-3 or TRBV12-4 to TRBJ2-5. The CDR3 extends over 15 amino acids. CDR3: CASSPVREYQETQYF.

The gene calls are TRBV5-1 and TRBJ1-1. In germline, CDR1 is SGHRS, CDR2 YFSETQ. This CDR3 has 15 residues. The CDR3 here is CASSSSGSSVEGTFF.

The chain is built from TRBV7-9 and TRBJ1-2; lacking DNA, the TRBD1 call made by TCRdb goes unchecked. CDR1 is SEHNR and CDR2 is FQNEAQ in the germline V gene (reference sequence). The CDR3 extends over 14 amino acids. The CDR3 here is CASSSPGGGFGYTF.

CDR3 region: CASSQEPQSANTGELFF. This chain joins TRBV14 and TRBJ2-2. The germline V gene has CDR1 SGHDN and CDR2 FVKESK. CDR3 size: 17 residues.

V gene TRBV28 combines with J gene TRBJ2-1; TCRdb's assignment of TRBD1 cannot be checked, as there is no DNA. The CDR3 runs 13 residues. CDR1 MDHEN and CDR2 SYDVKM come from the germline V gene. CDR3 loop: CASRARGNNEQFF.

The V gene is TRBV29-1, the J gene TRBJ1-1. Germline-derived CDR1 and CDR2 are SQVTM and ANQGSEA. The CDR3 extends over 15 amino acids. CDR3 sequence reads: CSVDWGEVLNTEAFF.

CDR3 in amino acids: CASSSTVSSPLHF. The chain carries TRBV11-3 and TRBJ1-6; TCRdb's assignment of TRBD1 cannot be checked, as there is no DNA. Germline V gene sequence: CDR1 SGHNT, CDR2 YENEEA. The CDR3 extends over 13 amino acids. Combining the CDR3 with reference TRBV11-3 and TRBJ1-6 gives the whole variable domain EAGVVQSPRYKIIEKKQPVAFWCNPISGHNTLYWYLQNLGQGPELLIRYENEEAVDDSQLPKDRFSAERLKGVDSTLKIQPAELGDSAVYLCASSSTVSSPLHFGNGTRLTVT.

V and J are TRBV19 and TRBJ1-1. CDR1 LNHDA and CDR2 SQIVND come from the germline V gene (reference sequence). CDR3 length: 17 residues. CDR3 residues: CASRPPAGVDRNTEAFF.

The chain combines TRBV29-1 with TRBJ2-1; TCRdb reports TRBD1, a call that lacks DNA to check it against. Germline loops: CDR1 SQVTM, CDR2 ANQGSEA. CDR3 length equals 13 residues. The CDR3 reads CSVPNRDPNEQFF.

The CDR3 loop reads CASSQVVDTGELFF. This chain links TRBV4-1 with TRBJ2-2. Germline V lookup: CDR1 MGHRA, CDR2 YSYEKL. The CDR3 length is 14 residues.

The V and J genes are TRBV28 and TRBJ1-2; with no DNA, the TCRdb D assignment of TRBD1 cannot be verified. The CDR3 runs 17 residues. From germline, CDR1 is MDHEN and CDR2 SYDVKM. The CDR3 protein is CASSQGNFDRTNYGYTF.

J is TRBJ2-7 and V is TRBV20-1; TCRdb's assignment of TRBD2 cannot be checked, as there is no DNA. Germline-derived CDR1 and CDR2 are DFQATT and SNEGSKA (reference sequence). CDR3 length: 13 amino acids. This CDR3 reads CSAWGDSAGEQYF.

The rearrangement joins TRBV4-1 to TRBJ1-5; with no DNA, the TCRdb D assignment of TRBD1 cannot be verified. CDR1 is MGHRA, CDR2 YSYEKL, per germline. This CDR3 comprises 15 residues. The CDR3 loop reads CASSQVTGAHQPQHF.

The chain couples TRBV28 to TRBJ2-3; the D call from TCRdb, TRBD1, cannot be confirmed without DNA. The CDR3 is 14 amino acids. Germline V gene lookup returns CDR1 MDHEN and CDR2 SYDVKM. The CDR3 protein is CASSLPPGTDTQYF.

CDR3 amino acids: CAISEAGTGGIYNEQFF. The rearrangement joins TRBV10-3 to TRBJ2-1; TCRdb designates TRBD1, a call that cannot be tested without DNA. The CDR3 loop spans 17 amino acids. Germline-derived CDR1 and CDR2 are ENHRY and SYGVKD.

This chain connects TRBV4-3 to TRBJ2-1; TCRdb's D call of TRBD2 is untestable without DNA. Germline V gene lookup returns CDR1 LGHNA and CDR2 YSLEER. This CDR3 spans 17 amino acids. The CDR3 region is CASSQDVFGLGGFEQFF.

The chain is built from TRBV28 and TRBJ2-5. The germline V gene has CDR1 MDHEN and CDR2 SYDVKM. CDR3 length: 13 residues. The CDR3 loop is CATMARRQETQYF.

The chain combines TRBV29-1 with TRBJ1-1; TCRdb designates TRBD1, a call that cannot be tested without DNA. Germline V gene sequence: CDR1 SQVTM, CDR2 ANQGSEA. This CDR3 spans 12 amino acids. CDR3: CSVEARGAEAFF.

The chain couples TRBV15 to TRBJ1-6; the TCRdb D gene call, TRBD1, has no DNA to confirm it. Germline V gene sequence: CDR1 LNHNV, CDR2 YYDKDF (reference sequence). The CDR3 contains 15 residues. The CDR3 loop is CATSRDAGGGLPLHF.

V gene TRBV28 combines with J gene TRBJ2-7; absent DNA, TCRdb's TRBD2 call cannot be checked. The CDR3 spans 15 residues. Germline lookup yields CDR1 MDHEN and CDR2 SYDVKM. This chain's CDR3 is CATLRGLAELYEQYF. Using reference TRBV28 and TRBJ2-7 for the parts outside the CDR3, the full variable domain is DVKVTQSSRYLVKRTGEKVFLECVQDMDHENMFWYRQDPGLGLRLIYFSYDVKMKEKGDIPEGYSVSREKKERFSLILESASTNQTSMYLCATLRGLAELYEQYFGPGTRLTVT.

The chain links TRBV7-9 to TRBJ2-1; TCRdb's D call of TRBD1 is untestable without DNA. Germline V lookup: CDR1 SEHNR, CDR2 FQNEAQ (reference sequence). CDR3 size: 12 residues. The CDR3: CASRGEEDEQFF.